This T cell receptor (beta chain) was observed in a study of cytotoxic CD8 clonotypes in ibrutinib-treated CLL. Whole-study context: Response material was collected after a median about 12 months of treatment, range 6 to 36.

Worth noting for this clone: What it binds is unknown.

Notes on the study in general: Measured clonality at baseline was greater than in age-matched healthy donors and tracked with circulating CD8+ T-cell counts. Patients with sustained remission and those progressing were sampled at differing times. Public clonotypes were uncommon and contracted or stayed stable on treatment.

Sequencing used immunoSEQ multiplex PCR; TCRdb keeps in-frame clones, though not all of them. Here the sample spans 55,000 to 80,000 clones, less than 60% being singletons. The CDR3 is made up of 15 amino acids. The germline V and J ends were trimmed by 2 bases and 6 bases, with 13 bases remaining between them. The V gene's germline CDR1 is MNHEY and CDR2 SVGAGI. The sequences come from PBMCs, collected after 12 months of ibrutinib treatment. This sequence originates from a human donor with chronic lymphocytic leukemia. V gene TRBV6-5 combines with J gene TRBJ1-4; possibly TRBD1 for D (6 bases). As DNA, the CDR3 is TGTGCCAGCAGTTACGCGCCGGGACATGATGAAAAACTGTTTTTT. Translating it yields CASSYAPGHDEKLFF.